Below are 9 T cell receptor beta chains sequenced from a single sample in a study of T cell changes during pregnancy in multiple sclerosis. This table comes from immunoSEQ multiplex PCR, and its TCRdb copy is limited to in-frame clones, with some not included. The data hold tens of thousands of clones, with 80% to 95% observed a single time. This material consisted of peripheral blood, taken in the third trimester of pregnancy. The receptors shown here come from a female donor in good health, enrolled as a control in a pregnancy study.

The chain has TRBV27 and TRBJ2-1; D is ambiguous. Germline V gene lookup returns CDR1 MNHEY and CDR2 SMNVEV (reference sequence). The length of the CDR3 is 14 residues. With 1 base removed from V and 6 bases from J, the gap between germline ends came to 10 bases. The CDR3 reads CASSLWAEGNEQFF. DNA for the CDR3: TGTGCCAGCAGTTTATGGGCAGAAGGCAATGAGCAGTTCTTC.

The rearrangement uses TRBV5-1 and TRBJ2-5; TRBD2 matches 8 bases. This CDR3 has 14 amino acids. With V trimmed by 4 bases and J by 3 bases, 5 bases remained unmatched. In germline, CDR1 is SGHRS, CDR2 YFSETQ. The CDR3 DNA reads as TGCGCCAGCAGCCGTGGACTAGCTAAAGAGACCCAGTACTTC. Encoded protein: CASSRGLAKETQYF.

V and J are TRBV5-4 and TRBJ1-1; D not resolved. Germline V CDR1 and CDR2: SGHNT, YYREEE (reference sequence). The CDR3 totals 12 residues. V lost 2 bases and J lost 4, with 6 bases in between. CDR3 sequence (DNA): TGTGCCAGCAGCTTCGGTGGCACTGAAGCTTTCTTT. Translated, it gives CASSFGGTEAFF. The full variable domain, rest sourced from reference TRBV5-4 and TRBJ1-1, is ETGVTQSPTHLIKTRGQQVTLRCSSQSGHNTVSWYQQALGQGPQFIFQYYREEENGRGNFPPRFSGLQFPNYSSELNVNALELDDSALYLCASSFGGTEAFFGQGTRLTVV.

V usage is TRBV18 and J usage is TRBJ2-5; 8 bases line up with TRBD2. Trimming cost V 3 bases and J 3 bases; bases outside gene matches: 15. The CDR3 totals 18 residues. Looked up from germline, CDR1 is KGHSH and CDR2 is LQKENI. CDR3 in DNA: TGTGCCAGCTCACCGCCCCCGGGGGGGGATAACCTCGAAGAGACCCAGTACTTC. As protein: CASSPPPGGDNLEETQYF.

The gene calls are TRBV5-4 and TRBJ1-2; 11 nucleotides agree with TRBD1. Unmatched junction bases numbered 11, after V lost 4 bases and J lost 9 bases. Germline assignment: CDR1 SGHNT and CDR2 YYREEE (reference sequence). This CDR3 has 15 residues. CDR3 sequence reads: CASSPPGTGGISYTF. Here the CDR3 DNA reads TGTGCCAGCAGCCCACCCGGGACAGGGGGTATTAGCTACACCTTC.

V gene TRBV7-9 combines with J gene TRBJ2-5; D may be TRBD2 (6 bases). This CDR3 spans 12 amino acids. The germline V and J ends were trimmed by 5 bases and 2 bases, with 6 bases remaining between them. Germline V gene sequence: CDR1 SEHNR, CDR2 FQNEAQ (reference sequence). The CDR3 here is CASSREQETQYF. As DNA, the CDR3 is TGTGCCAGCAGCCGGGAGCAAGAGACCCAGTACTTC.

The chain is built from TRBV19 and TRBJ1-2; D not resolved. The V gene's germline CDR1 is LNHDA and CDR2 SQIVND (reference sequence). Trimming left V 5 bases short and J 6 bases short, with 7 bases between. This CDR3 contains 11 residues. CDR3 residues: CASSFPDGYTF. CDR3 in DNA: TGTGCCAGTAGTTTCCCGGATGGCTACACCTTC. Drawing the rest from reference TRBV19 and TRBJ1-2, the complete variable domain is DGGITQSPKYLFRKEGQNVTLSCEQNLNHDAMYWYRQDPGQGLRLIYYSQIVNDFQKGDIAEGYSVSREKKESFPLTVTSAQKNPTAFYLCASSFPDGYTFGSGTRLTVV.

V gene TRBV7-6 combines with J gene TRBJ2-2; 9 positions match TRBD1. The V and J ends lost 3 bases and 3 bases, in that order; junction bases with no gene match: 5. In germline, CDR1 is SGHVS, CDR2 FNYEAQ. This CDR3 has 16 amino acids. The CDR3 region is CASSLGTGIDTGELFF. The CDR3 nucleotides are TGTGCCAGCAGCTTGGGGACAGGGATCGACACCGGGGAGCTGTTTTTT.

CDR3 sequence: CASSLRQGLTDTQYF. Here the CDR3 DNA reads TGTGCCAGCAGCTTGAGGCAGGGGTTGACAGATACGCAGTATTTT. The chain joins TRBV11-2 to TRBJ2-3; D may be TRBD1 (6 bases). The germline V and J ends were trimmed by 3 bases and 3 bases, with 13 bases remaining between them. Germline CDR1 is SGHAT and CDR2 is FQNNGV. This CDR3 comprises 15 residues.